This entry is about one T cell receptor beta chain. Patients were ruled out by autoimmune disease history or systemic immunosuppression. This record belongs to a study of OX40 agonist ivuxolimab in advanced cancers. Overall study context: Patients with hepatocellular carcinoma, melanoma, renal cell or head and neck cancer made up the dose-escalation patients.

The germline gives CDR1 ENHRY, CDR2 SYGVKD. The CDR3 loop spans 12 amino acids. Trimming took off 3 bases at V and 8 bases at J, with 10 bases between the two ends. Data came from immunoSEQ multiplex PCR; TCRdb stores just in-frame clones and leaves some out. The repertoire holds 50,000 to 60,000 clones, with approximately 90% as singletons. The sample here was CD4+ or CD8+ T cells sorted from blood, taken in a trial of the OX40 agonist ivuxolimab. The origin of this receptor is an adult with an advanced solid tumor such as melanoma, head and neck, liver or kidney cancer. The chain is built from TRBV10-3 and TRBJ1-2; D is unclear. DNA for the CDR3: TGTGCCATCAGTGACGGAGGATCCGGCTACACCTTC. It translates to CAISDGGSGYTF.